This T cell receptor beta chain appears in the sequencing data of a study of PD-1 blockade in classical Hodgkin lymphoma. Study observations and caveats: CD4+ TCR diversity, unlike CD8+, rose significantly by C4D1. Patients who responded completely had about the same baseline diversity as newly diagnosed patients.

With no exception, relapse followed autologous stem cell transplantation in all patients, and brentuximab vedotin exposure varied. About this clone itself: Its target is not known.

Libraries were prepared by immunoSEQ multiplex PCR; TCRdb keeps only in-frame clonotypes and omits some of them. The repertoire holds 40,000 or so clones, with 87% as singletons. Deletions cut 5 bases from V and 9 bases from J, with 15 bases between. CDR3 length: 13 amino acids. The germline V gene has CDR1 LNHDA and CDR2 SQIVND (reference sequence). The source was peripheral blood mononuclear cells (PBMCs), collected at baseline. This TCR was sampled from a human donor with classical Hodgkin lymphoma. The rearrangement joins TRBV19 to TRBJ2-3; D gene uncertain. CDR3 nucleotide sequence: TGTGCCAGTAGTTTACCGACTGCAGTGACGCAGTATTTT. Amino acids: CASSLPTAVTQYF. The entire variable domain, with the rest obtained from reference TRBV19 and TRBJ2-3, is as follows: DGGITQSPKYLFRKEGQNVTLSCEQNLNHDAMYWYRQDPGQGLRLIYYSQIVNDFQKGDIAEGYSVSREKKESFPLTVTSAQKNPTAFYLCASSLPTAVTQYFGPGTRLTVL.